The 30 T cell receptor beta chains given below trace back to one sample, sequenced in a study of T cell responses to AZD1222 COVID-19 vaccine. TCRdb keeps only in-frame clones here, not all; method: immunoSEQ multiplex PCR. The sample yields 250,000 to 300,000 clones, around 92% seen once. The sample was peripheral blood, taken 28 days after the second AZD1222 dose. All receptors derive from an adult who received the AZD1222 COVID-19 vaccine.

The chain has TRBV5-1 and TRBJ2-2; D possibly corresponds to TRBD1 (6 bases). This CDR3 spans 16 amino acids. V lost 0 bases and J lost 1, with 10 bases in between. The V gene's germline CDR1 is SGHRS and CDR2 YFSETQ. CDR3 bases: TGCGCCAGCAGCTTGGCCTGGGGGCAGAACACCGGGGAGCTGTTTTTT. Protein: CASSLAWGQNTGELFF.

The chain has TRBV28 and TRBJ2-7; D not certain. The length of the CDR3 is 16 residues. V lost 7 bases to trimming and J lost 0 bases, with 19 bases between them. The germline CDR1 and CDR2 sequences are MDHEN and SYDVKM. This CDR3 is CASNDLPGLSSYEQYF. For the CDR3, the DNA is TGTGCCAGCAATGATTTACCGGGCCTTAGCTCCTACGAGCAGTACTTC.

The rearrangement links TRBV21-1 to TRBJ1-1. TRBV21-1 is a pseudogene segment. This CDR3 has 18 amino acids. CDR3 nucleotide sequence: TGTGCCAGCAGCAAAGAACCGAGGGGGGAAGGTCTTCTTACTGAAGCTTTCTTT. Translating gives CASSKEPRGEGLLTEAFF.

This chain uses TRBV18 with TRBJ2-7; D possibly uses TRBD1 or TRBD2 (5 bases each). The CDR3 covers 16 residues. The V end lost 3 bases, the J end lost 4 bases, and 19 bases lay between the germline ends. CDR1 and CDR2 (germline): KGHSH, LQKENI. The CDR3 sequence is CASSPRAGTNQYEQYF. CDR3 coding DNA: TGTGCCAGCTCACCGAGAGCCGGGACGAACCAATACGAGCAGTACTTC.

The chain links TRBV19 to TRBJ1-1, with D perhaps matching TRBD1 (5 bases). This CDR3 is 12 amino acids long. V lost 6 bases and J lost 10, with 15 bases in between. Germline lookup yields CDR1 LNHDA and CDR2 SQIVND (reference sequence). CDR3 residues: CASRTEGRRAFF. The CDR3, as DNA: TGTGCCAGTAGAACCGAGGGGAGGCGAGCTTTCTTT.

The chain links TRBV28 to TRBJ2-3; TRBD1 might be the D (6 bases). CDR3 length equals 14 residues. Germline lookup yields CDR1 MDHEN and CDR2 SYDVKM. V lost 6 bases to trimming and J lost 2 bases, with 12 bases between them. The CDR3 sequence is CASSPQGLTDTQYF. In nucleotides, the CDR3 is TGTGCCAGCAGCCCACAGGGCCTCACAGATACGCAGTATTTT.

The CDR3 DNA is TGCGCCAGCAGCTTGGGCTCAACCGCCTCATGGGATGAGCAGTTCTTC. Translation gives CASSLGSTASWDEQFF. This rearrangement joins TRBV5-1 to TRBJ2-1, with no clear D. The CDR3 is made up of 16 amino acids. Germline CDR1 SGHRS, CDR2 YFSETQ. Trimming shortened V by 0 bases and J by 8 bases, and 18 bases separated the two germline ends. Looking up the rest from reference TRBV5-1 and TRBJ2-1 gives the full variable domain: KAGVTQTPRYLIKTRGQQVTLSCSPISGHRSVSWYQQTPGQGLQFLFEYFSETQRNKGNFPGRFSGRQFSNSRSEMNVSTLELGDSALYLCASSLGSTASWDEQFFGPGTRLTVL.

V usage is TRBV28 and J usage is TRBJ2-7; TRBD1 matches at 12 bases. Germline trimming cut 7 bases from V and 9 bases from J; bases unmatched to any gene: 10. The CDR3 totals 14 residues. Germline CDR1 and CDR2: MDHEN and SYDVKM. The CDR3 DNA reads TGTGCCAGCAACCGGGACAGGGGGCGCGTTGGGCAGTACTTC. This sequence encodes CASNRDRGRVGQYF.

V and J are TRBV3-1 (or the pseudogene TRBV3-2) and TRBJ2-3, with 12 bases identical to TRBD2. Trimming at V came to 4 bases and at J to 2 bases, leaving 1 base not matched to a gene. The germline V gene has CDR1 LGHDT and CDR2 YNNKEL (reference sequence). The CDR3 is 15 residues long. The CDR3 spells CASSRTSGDTDTQYF. CDR3 bases: TGTGCCAGCAGCCGGACTAGCGGGGACACAGATACGCAGTATTTT.

This sequence joins TRBV2 and TRBJ2-7; a possible D gene is TRBD1 (5 bases). The V end lost 7 bases, the J end lost 4 bases, and 20 bases lay between the germline ends. Germline loops: CDR1 SNHLY, CDR2 FYNNEI. The length of the CDR3 is 15 residues. The CDR3 reads CASTRISQGGYEQYF. DNA for the CDR3: TGTGCCAGCACCCGAATTAGTCAGGGTGGTTACGAGCAGTACTTC.

This chain joins TRBV5-1 and TRBJ1-1, with D uncertain. The germline V gene has CDR1 SGHRS and CDR2 YFSETQ. V shed 0 bases and J shed 0 bases, with 3 bases lying between them. The CDR3 loop spans 13 amino acids. The CDR3 sequence is CASSLDLNTEAFF. DNA for the CDR3: TGCGCCAGCAGCTTGGATTTGAACACTGAAGCTTTCTTT.

This chain uses TRBV2 with TRBJ2-1; 11 bases are shared with TRBD1. The CDR3 runs 14 residues. Losses at the gene ends were 7 bases for V and 9 bases for J; bases not matched to a gene: 8. The germline V gene has CDR1 SNHLY and CDR2 FYNNEI. The DNA of the CDR3 is TGTGCCAGCATCGCGGACAGGGGGCCGAGTGAGCAGTTCTTC. It codes for CASIADRGPSEQFF.

The chain carries TRBV6-5 and TRBJ1-1; possible D gene TRBD1, 6 bases. V shed 6 bases and J shed 5 bases, with 13 bases lying between them. Germline V CDR1 and CDR2: MNHEY, SVGAGI. The CDR3 length is 13 residues. CDR3 sequence reads: CASRILGATEAFF. The CDR3 DNA sequence: TGTGCCAGCAGGATCCTGGGGGCAACTGAAGCTTTCTTT.

The chain recombines TRBV28 with TRBJ2-7; possible D gene TRBD1, 6 bases. Germline-derived CDR1 and CDR2 are MDHEN and SYDVKM. The CDR3 is 14 residues long. The ends were cut back, 10 bases at V and 3 bases at J, with 19 bases in the middle. The CDR3 DNA reads as TGTGCCATCACCCCCGACAGGTTCGACTACGAGCAGTACTTC. This sequence encodes CAITPDRFDYEQYF.

The chain joins TRBV2 to TRBJ2-7, with 10 bases lining up with TRBD1. The CDR3 length is 15 residues. Germline CDR1 and CDR2: SNHLY and FYNNEI. V lost 8 bases, J lost 2 bases, and 9 bases stayed unmatched. CDR3 nucleotide sequence: TGTGCCAGCTCAGATAGGGACAGGGGAACCTACGAGCAGTACTTC. It encodes CASSDRDRGTYEQYF.

The chain uses TRBV19 and TRBJ1-2; D is ambiguous. Germline loops: CDR1 LNHDA, CDR2 SQIVND (reference sequence). CDR3 length equals 13 residues. V lost 4 bases and J lost 7, with 13 bases in between. The CDR3 reads CASSNFVWGGYTF. The CDR3 bases are TGTGCCAGTAGTAACTTTGTCTGGGGTGGCTACACCTTC.

V gene TRBV21-1 combines with J gene TRBJ1-1. TRBV21-1 is noted as a pseudogene. The CDR3 runs 15 residues. The DNA of the CDR3 is TGTGCCAGCAGCAAATGGGGTCTAATGAACACTGAAGCTTTCTTT. Translated, it gives CASSKWGLMNTEAFF.

The rearrangement joins TRBV28 to TRBJ1-1; D is possibly TRBD1 (6 bases). This CDR3 comprises 13 residues. CDR1 is MDHEN and CDR2 is SYDVKM in the germline V gene. V lost 3 bases and J lost 5, with 10 bases in between. CDR3 in DNA: TGTGCCAGCAGTTTGAACAGGGTTACTGAAGCTTTCTTT. Amino acid sequence: CASSLNRVTEAFF.

The chain employs TRBV3-1 (or the pseudogene TRBV3-2) and TRBJ2-7, with 7 bases that match TRBD1. Looked up from germline, CDR1 is LGHDT and CDR2 is YNNKEL (reference sequence). V gave up 0 bases and J gave up 9 bases; unmatched junction bases: 5. The CDR3 extends over 13 amino acids. The CDR3 protein is CASSQDLGGGQYF. The CDR3, as DNA: TGTGCCAGCAGCCAAGATCTAGGGGGCGGGCAGTACTTC.

The chain joins TRBV28 to TRBJ2-5; no reliable D call. The CDR3 loop spans 12 amino acids. CDR1 is MDHEN and CDR2 is SYDVKM in the germline V gene. V lost 3 bases and J 5 bases, leaving 7 bases between the germline ends. The DNA of the CDR3 is TGTGCCAGCAGTTTCTTGTGGGAGACCCAGTACTTC. Its translation is CASSFLWETQYF. Full variable domain (missing parts from reference TRBV28 and TRBJ2-5): DVKVTQSSRYLVKRTGEKVFLECVQDMDHENMFWYRQDPGLGLRLIYFSYDVKMKEKGDIPEGYSVSREKKERFSLILESASTNQTSMYLCASSFLWETQYFGPGTRLLVL.

This rearrangement joins TRBV6-5 to TRBJ1-6; 9 bases fit TRBD1. The CDR3 has 14 amino acids. The V gene's germline CDR1 is MNHEY and CDR2 SVGAGI. J gave up 9 bases and V 5 bases, and 5 bases lay outside the gene matches. The CDR3 region has the DNA TGTGCCAGCAGTCCCGGGACAGGGACTTCACCCCTCCACTTT. Protein sequence: CASSPGTGTSPLHF.

The rearrangement uses TRBV7-9 and TRBJ2-5; 7 nucleotides line up with TRBD1. Germline V gene sequence: CDR1 SEHNR, CDR2 FQNEAQ (reference sequence). V shed 3 bases, J shed 3 bases, and the junction held 7 bases outside the gene matches. The CDR3 consists of 15 residues. CDR3 sequence: CASSLAGTEKETQYF. The CDR3 DNA follows: TGTGCCAGCAGCTTGGCCGGGACAGAAAAAGAGACCCAGTACTTC.

The chain joins TRBV4-2 to TRBJ1-1, with D hard to call. The CDR3 is made up of 14 amino acids. Germline lookup yields CDR1 LGHNA and CDR2 YNFKEQ. V lost 0 bases to trimming and J lost 1 base, with 6 bases between them. The CDR3 here is CASSQDQENTEAFF. The DNA of the CDR3 is TGTGCCAGCAGCCAAGATCAGGAGAACACTGAAGCTTTCTTT.

The chain combines TRBV27 with TRBJ1-5, with D uncertain. V lost 5 bases, J lost 4 bases, and 18 bases lay in between. The germline V gene encodes CDR1 MNHEY and CDR2 SMNVEV (reference sequence). This CDR3 has 16 amino acids. The CDR3 here is CASSPGELPRNQPQHF. The DNA of the CDR3 is TGTGCCAGCAGTCCCGGGGAGCTGCCTCGGAATCAGCCCCAGCATTTT.

The chain joins TRBV6-5 to TRBJ2-5; a possible D gene is TRBD2 (6 bases). Per the germline V gene, CDR1 is MNHEY and CDR2 is SVGAGI. CDR3 length equals 16 residues. V lost 0 bases and J 2 bases, leaving 13 bases between the germline ends. As DNA, the CDR3 is TGTGCCAGCAGTTACTCATGGCGGGACCAACAAGAGACCCAGTACTTC. Translation: CASSYSWRDQQETQYF.

The rearrangement links TRBV4-1 to TRBJ2-7; 9 nucleotides agree with TRBD1. The germline V gene has CDR1 MGHRA and CDR2 YSYEKL. The CDR3 runs 15 residues. Unmatched junction bases numbered 4, after V lost 1 base and J lost 3 bases. CDR3 protein: CASSQVGTGHYEQYF. The CDR3 nucleotides read TGCGCCAGCAGCCAAGTAGGGACAGGGCACTACGAGCAGTACTTC.

This chain links TRBV4-1 with TRBJ2-5; 7 bases are a match to TRBD2. The trim removed 1 base at V and 5 bases at J, leaving 7 bases unmatched. This CDR3 has 15 residues. Germline V CDR1 and CDR2: MGHRA, YSYEKL. The CDR3 bases are TGCGCCAGCAGCCAAGTGGGGGAGGGACCCGAGACCCAGTACTTC. It specifies CASSQVGEGPETQYF.

The gene calls are TRBV20-1 and TRBJ1-4; the D is unclear. The CDR3 totals 13 residues. V lost 3 bases and J 7 bases, leaving 12 bases between the germline ends. Germline CDR1 is DFQATT and CDR2 is SNEGSKA (reference sequence). The CDR3 coding sequence is TGCAGTGCTAGTCGGAGGACTCTTGAAAAACTGTTTTTT. Amino acids: CSASRRTLEKLFF.

The rearrangement links TRBV12-3 or TRBV12-4 to TRBJ2-3; D call uncertain. V was trimmed by 3 bases and J by 10 bases, leaving 8 bases between them. There are 11 residues in the CDR3. The CDR3 region is CASSFRQAQYF. CDR3 nucleotide sequence: TGTGCCAGCAGTTTTCGGCAAGCGCAGTATTTT.

The chain uses TRBV7-3 and TRBJ2-1; D is unresolved. CDR3 size: 13 residues. V lost 0 bases to trimming and J lost 8 bases, with 8 bases between them. Germline V gene data show CDR1 as SGHTA and CDR2 as FQGTGA. CDR3 amino acids: CASSLTLSDEQFF. In nucleotides, the CDR3 is TGTGCCAGCAGCTTAACGCTATCGGATGAGCAGTTCTTC.